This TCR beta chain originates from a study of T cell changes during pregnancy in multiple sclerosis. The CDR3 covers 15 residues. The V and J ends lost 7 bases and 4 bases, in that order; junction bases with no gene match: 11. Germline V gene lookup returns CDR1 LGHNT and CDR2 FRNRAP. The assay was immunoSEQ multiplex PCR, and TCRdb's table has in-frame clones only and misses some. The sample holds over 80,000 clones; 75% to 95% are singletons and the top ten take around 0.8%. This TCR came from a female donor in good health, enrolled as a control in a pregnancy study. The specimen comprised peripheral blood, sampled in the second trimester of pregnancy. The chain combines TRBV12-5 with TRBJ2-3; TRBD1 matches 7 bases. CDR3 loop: CASALTGRAADTQYF. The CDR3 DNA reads TGTGCTAGTGCCCTGACAGGGCGAGCGGCAGATACGCAGTATTTT.